The 15 T cell receptor beta chains below all came from one sample that was sequenced in a study of siplizumab effects on memory and regulatory T cells. This table comes from immunoSEQ multiplex PCR, and its TCRdb copy is limited to in-frame clones, with some not included. This table holds 70,000 to 90,000 clones, 75% to 90% found once. Source material: CD4+ T cells sorted from blood. The receptors originated from a human donor in good health.

The gene calls are TRBV14 and TRBJ2-1; 8 bases are a match to TRBD2. Germline CDR1 and CDR2: SGHDN and FVKESK. CDR3 length equals 17 residues. The ends lost 0 bases at V and 7 bases at J; junction bases unmatched: 11. In DNA form, the CDR3 reads TGTGCCAGCAGCCAAGATAACCCTAGCGGGTGGGTGAATGAGCAGTTCTTC. Translating it yields CASSQDNPSGWVNEQFF.

The rearrangement joins TRBV19 to TRBJ2-5, with D hard to call. The J call is uncertain, as TRBJ2-7 better fits the DNA end. The CDR3 is 14 amino acids. Germline values: CDR1 LNHDA, CDR2 SQIVND (reference sequence). The CDR3 nucleotides are TGTGCCAGTAGTATCAGCCCGGCCAACTACGAGCAGTACTTC. Its translation is CASSISPANYEQYF.

This rearrangement joins TRBV28 to TRBJ2-1; TRBD2 matches 11 bases. The V gene's germline CDR1 is MDHEN and CDR2 SYDVKM. V dropped 6 bases and J dropped 8; count of bases not matched to a gene: 9. CDR3 length: 15 residues. DNA of the CDR3: TGTGCCAGCAGCGAAGCTAGCGGGAGGATCTATGAGCAGTTCTTC. Its translation: CASSEASGRIYEQFF. The whole variable domain, filled in from reference TRBV28 and TRBJ2-1, reads DVKVTQSSRYLVKRTGEKVFLECVQDMDHENMFWYRQDPGLGLRLIYFSYDVKMKEKGDIPEGYSVSREKKERFSLILESASTNQTSMYLCASSEASGRIYEQFFGPGTRLTVL.

A few counts support this clone. This chain links TRBV5-3 with TRBJ2-7, with a possible D match to TRBD1 (6 bases). TRBV5-3 is assigned to the ORF class and has an uncertain function. Trimming left V 6 bases short and J 2 bases short, with 15 bases between. The CDR3 has 14 amino acids. As DNA, the CDR3 is TGTGCCAGAAACCCGGACAGTGTTGCCTACGAGCAGTACTTC. Translated, it gives CARNPDSVAYEQYF.

This clone was seen only a few times. The CDR3, as DNA: TGCGCCAGCAGCTTTGCGGCCCAAGAGACCCAGTACTTC. As protein: CASSFAAQETQYF. This chain links TRBV5-1 with TRBJ2-5, with no clear D. Trimming took off 2 bases at V and 1 base at J, with 6 bases between the two ends. Germline CDR1 reads SGHRS; CDR2 reads YFSETQ. The CDR3 contains 13 residues.

This clone was found once. This chain joins TRBV5-1 and TRBJ1-2; 7 bases are a match to TRBD1. The germline CDR1 and CDR2 sequences are SGHRS and YFSETQ. With 3 bases clipped from V and 3 bases from J, the junction kept 2 bases outside the gene matches. The CDR3 length is 13 residues. This CDR3 reads CASSSQGDYGYTF. In DNA, the CDR3 is TGCGCCAGCAGCTCCCAGGGGGACTATGGCTACACCTTC.

V and J are TRBV10-3 and TRBJ1-1; D is unclear. Deletions cut 6 bases from V and 5 bases from J, with 16 bases between. The CDR3 length is 14 residues. Germline values: CDR1 ENHRY, CDR2 SYGVKD. The CDR3 reads CAIRGDGWRTEAFF. Written as DNA, the CDR3 is TGTGCCATCAGGGGAGACGGGTGGAGGACTGAAGCTTTCTTT.

The V call is TRBV18, the J call TRBJ2-3; a possible D gene is TRBD2 (6 bases). V dropped 3 bases and J dropped 4 bases, with 8 bases sitting between them. The CDR3 has 13 amino acids. CDR1 KGHSH and CDR2 LQKENI come from the germline V gene. CDR3 protein: CASSPTRSDTQYF. CDR3 DNA sequence: TGTGCCAGCTCACCGACTAGATCAGATACGCAGTATTTT.

The chain recombines TRBV14 with TRBJ2-5; D is unresolved. Germline CDR1 and CDR2: SGHDN and FVKESK. The CDR3 has 13 residues. The germline V and J ends were trimmed by 0 bases and 7 bases, with 9 bases remaining between them. The DNA for the CDR3 is TGTGCCAGCAGCCAAGATATACAGACGACCCAGTACTTC. Its protein product is CASSQDIQTTQYF.

This chain links TRBV28 with TRBJ2-3; D is unresolved. Germline V gene sequence: CDR1 MDHEN, CDR2 SYDVKM. The CDR3 consists of 12 residues. V shed 4 bases and J shed 4 bases, with 6 bases lying between them. CDR3 sequence: CASSSRPDTQYF. The CDR3 DNA sequence: TGTGCCAGCAGTTCCAGACCAGATACGCAGTATTTT.

This chain links TRBV7-3 with TRBJ2-3; 10 nucleotides match TRBD2. The germline gives CDR1 SGHTA, CDR2 FQGTGA. J was trimmed by 5 bases and V by 3 bases; bases with no gene match: 11. The CDR3 is 17 amino acids. The CDR3 DNA follows: TGTGCCAGCAGCTTGTCGGCTAGCGGGAGAGGCGTAGATACGCAGTATTTT. Its protein product is CASSLSASGRGVDTQYF.

The V gene is TRBV2, the J gene TRBJ2-1; weak D call: TRBD1 (7 bases). This CDR3 contains 15 residues. CDR1 is SNHLY and CDR2 is FYNNEI in the germline V gene. The V end lost 8 bases, the J end lost 0 bases, and 14 bases lay between the germline ends. This CDR3 is CASGRGDTSYNEQFF. The CDR3 coding sequence is TGTGCCAGCGGCAGGGGGGACACCTCCTACAATGAGCAGTTCTTC.

The chain links TRBV30 to TRBJ2-1; D not certain. V lost 2 bases, J lost 9 bases, and 14 bases lay in between. There are 13 residues in the CDR3. CDR1 GTSNPN and CDR2 SVGIG come from the germline V gene (reference sequence). CDR3 region: CAWSPSPWSEQFF. The DNA for the CDR3 is TGTGCCTGGAGTCCCAGTCCCTGGTCTGAGCAGTTCTTC.

The chain links TRBV6-4 to TRBJ1-2, with TRBD1 matching over 9 bases. J was trimmed by 4 bases and V by 5 bases; bases with no gene match: 8. The CDR3 is 15 residues long. Per the germline V gene, CDR1 is MRHNA and CDR2 is SNTAGT. DNA of the CDR3: TGTGCCAGCAGTCGGGACAGGGAGACTTTCTATGGCTACACCTTC. It specifies CASSRDRETFYGYTF.

The V call is TRBV30, the J call TRBJ1-5; D not certain. The V gene's germline CDR1 is GTSNPN and CDR2 SVGIG (reference sequence). This CDR3 comprises 14 residues. V gave up 8 bases and J gave up 0 bases, with 14 bases separating them. The CDR3 region has the DNA TGTGCCCCCCCGGCCATTCTTAGCAATCAGCCCCAGCATTTT. As protein: CAPPAILSNQPQHF.